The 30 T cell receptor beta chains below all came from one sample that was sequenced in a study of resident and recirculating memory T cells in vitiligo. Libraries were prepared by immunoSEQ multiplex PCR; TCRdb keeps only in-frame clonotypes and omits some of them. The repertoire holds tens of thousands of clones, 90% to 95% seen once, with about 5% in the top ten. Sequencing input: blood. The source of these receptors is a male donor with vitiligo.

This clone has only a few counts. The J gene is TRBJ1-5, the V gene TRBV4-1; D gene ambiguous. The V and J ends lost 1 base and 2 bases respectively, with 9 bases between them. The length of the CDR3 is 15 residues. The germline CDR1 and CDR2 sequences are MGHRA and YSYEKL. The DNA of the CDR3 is TGCGCCAGCAGCCAAGCGGGGATTGGCAATCAGCCCCAGCATTTT. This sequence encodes CASSQAGIGNQPQHF.

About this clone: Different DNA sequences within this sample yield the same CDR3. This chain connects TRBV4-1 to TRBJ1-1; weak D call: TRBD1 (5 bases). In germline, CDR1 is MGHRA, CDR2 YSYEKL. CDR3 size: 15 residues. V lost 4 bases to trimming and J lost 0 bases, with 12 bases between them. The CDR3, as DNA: TGCGCCAGCAGCCTTACAGGTGAAATGAACACTGAAGCTTTCTTT. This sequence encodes CASSLTGEMNTEAFF.

The CDR3 DNA reads as TGTGCCAGCAGCTCGGTAGTATACGAGCAGTACTTC. Translation: CASSSVVYEQYF. The rearrangement uses TRBV28 and TRBJ2-7; D gene uncertain. V lost 6 bases, J lost 4 bases, and 10 bases lay in between. This CDR3 has 12 residues. CDR1 is MDHEN and CDR2 is SYDVKM in the germline V gene.

This CDR3 reads CASSPTGQLQYF. The DNA of the CDR3 is TGTGCCAGCTCGCCCACGGGACAGCTGCAGTACTTC. This chain uses TRBV18 with TRBJ2-7; 7 nucleotides match TRBD1. The CDR3 covers 12 residues. After removal of 6 bases from V and 9 bases from J, the junction contained 8 bases not matched to a gene. Germline V gene sequence: CDR1 KGHSH, CDR2 LQKENI.

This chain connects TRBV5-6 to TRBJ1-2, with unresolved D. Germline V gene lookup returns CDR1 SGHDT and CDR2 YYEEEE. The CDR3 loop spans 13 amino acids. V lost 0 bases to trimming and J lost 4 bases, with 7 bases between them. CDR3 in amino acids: CASSLGAAYGYTF. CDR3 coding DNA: TGTGCCAGCAGCTTGGGCGCGGCCTATGGCTACACCTTC.

This CDR3 is CASSSGLEVTGELFF. CDR3 nucleotide sequence: TGTGCCAGCAGTTCCGGACTAGAGGTCACCGGGGAGCTGTTTTTT. This rearrangement joins TRBV27 to TRBJ2-2; 7 positions match TRBD2. V shed 4 bases, J shed 4 bases, and the junction held 6 bases outside the gene matches. Germline values: CDR1 MNHEY, CDR2 SMNVEV (reference sequence). This CDR3 is 15 amino acids long.

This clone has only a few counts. The CDR3 DNA reads as TGTGCTAGTGCCTGGGACAGTTACAATGAGCAGTTCTTC. Translation gives CASAWDSYNEQFF. The chain is built from TRBV12-5 and TRBJ2-1; 7 positions agree with TRBD1. The CDR3 is made up of 13 amino acids. Germline V lookup: CDR1 LGHNT, CDR2 FRNRAP. V lost 7 bases and J lost 4; bases outside the gene matches: 4.

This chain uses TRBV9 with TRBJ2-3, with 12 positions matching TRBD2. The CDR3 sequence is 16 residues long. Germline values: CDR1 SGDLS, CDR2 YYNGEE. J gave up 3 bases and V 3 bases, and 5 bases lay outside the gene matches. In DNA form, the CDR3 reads TGTGCCAGCAGCGAAAGACTAGCGGGAGTTACAGATACGCAGTATTTT. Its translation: CASSERLAGVTDTQYF.

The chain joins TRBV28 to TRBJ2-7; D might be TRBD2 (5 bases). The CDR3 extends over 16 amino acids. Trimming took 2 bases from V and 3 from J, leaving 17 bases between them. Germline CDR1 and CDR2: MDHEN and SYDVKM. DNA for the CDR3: TGTGCCAGCAGTTTACCGCTTGCTGGGAGCTACTACGAGCAGTACTTC. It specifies CASSLPLAGSYYEQYF.

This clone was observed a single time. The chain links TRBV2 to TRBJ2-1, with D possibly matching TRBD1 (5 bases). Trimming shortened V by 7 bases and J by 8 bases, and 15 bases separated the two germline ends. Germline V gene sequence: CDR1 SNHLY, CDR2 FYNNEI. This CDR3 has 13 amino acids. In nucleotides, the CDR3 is TGTGCCAGCAAGTTCCCAGGGTTCGATGAGCAGTTCTTC. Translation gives CASKFPGFDEQFF.

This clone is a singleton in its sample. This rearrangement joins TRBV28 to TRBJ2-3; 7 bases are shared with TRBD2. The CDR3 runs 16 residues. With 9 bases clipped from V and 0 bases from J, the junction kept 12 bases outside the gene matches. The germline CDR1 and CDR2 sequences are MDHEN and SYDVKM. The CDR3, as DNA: TGTGCCAGTCTGCCCGGACTAGGAACTAGCACAGATACGCAGTATTTT. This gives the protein CASLPGLGTSTDTQYF. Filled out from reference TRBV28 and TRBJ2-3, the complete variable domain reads DVKVTQSSRYLVKRTGEKVFLECVQDMDHENMFWYRQDPGLGLRLIYFSYDVKMKEKGDIPEGYSVSREKKERFSLILESASTNQTSMYLCASLPGLGTSTDTQYFGPGTRLTVL.

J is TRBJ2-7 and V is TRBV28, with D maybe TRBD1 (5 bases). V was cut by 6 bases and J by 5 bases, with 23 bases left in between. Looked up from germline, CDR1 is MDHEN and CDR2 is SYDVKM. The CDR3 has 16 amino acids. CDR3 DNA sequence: TGTGCCAGCAGCTCCCCCGTCCACGCTGTCAGGGACGAGCAGTACTTC. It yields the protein CASSSPVHAVRDEQYF.

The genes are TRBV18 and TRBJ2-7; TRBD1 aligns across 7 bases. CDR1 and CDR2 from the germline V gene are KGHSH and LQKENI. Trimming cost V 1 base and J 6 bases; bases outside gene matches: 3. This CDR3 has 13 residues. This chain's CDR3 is CASSPRQGSEQYF. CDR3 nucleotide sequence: TGTGCCAGCTCACCACGACAGGGATCCGAGCAGTACTTC.

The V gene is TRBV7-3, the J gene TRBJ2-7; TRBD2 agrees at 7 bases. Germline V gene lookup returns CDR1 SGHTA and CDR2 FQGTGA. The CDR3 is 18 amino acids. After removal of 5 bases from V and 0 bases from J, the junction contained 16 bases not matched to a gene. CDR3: CASSIQISTSVPSYEQYF. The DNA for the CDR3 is TGTGCCAGCAGCATACAGATTTCTACTAGCGTCCCCTCCTACGAGCAGTACTTC.

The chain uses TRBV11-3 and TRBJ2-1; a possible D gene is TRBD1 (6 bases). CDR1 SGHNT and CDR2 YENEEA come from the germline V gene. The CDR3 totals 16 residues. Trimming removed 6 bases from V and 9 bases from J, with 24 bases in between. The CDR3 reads CASSIQQGRPGGEQFF. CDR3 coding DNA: TGTGCCAGCAGTATTCAACAGGGACGTCCCGGTGGTGAGCAGTTCTTC.

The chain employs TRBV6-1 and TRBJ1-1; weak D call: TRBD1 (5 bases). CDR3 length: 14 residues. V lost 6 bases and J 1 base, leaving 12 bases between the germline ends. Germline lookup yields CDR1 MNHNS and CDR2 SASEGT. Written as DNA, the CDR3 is TGTGCCAGCAGCCTGGGACTCCGGAACACTGAAGCTTTCTTT. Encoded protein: CASSLGLRNTEAFF.

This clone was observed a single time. CDR3 nucleotide sequence: TGTGCCAGCAGTTTAGACAGCTACAATGAGCAGTTCTTC. Its protein is CASSLDSYNEQFF. This chain joins TRBV28 and TRBJ2-1, with a tentative D call TRBD1 (5 bases). V was cut by 2 bases and J by 3 bases, with 5 bases left in between. The CDR3 has 13 amino acids. Germline V gene sequence: CDR1 MDHEN, CDR2 SYDVKM.

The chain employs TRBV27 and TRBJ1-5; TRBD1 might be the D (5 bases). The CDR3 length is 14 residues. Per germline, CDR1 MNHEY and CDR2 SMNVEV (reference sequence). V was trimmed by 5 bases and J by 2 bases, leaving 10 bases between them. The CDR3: CASSPGLGNQPQHF. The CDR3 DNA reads TGTGCCAGCAGTCCAGGGTTAGGCAATCAGCCCCAGCATTTT.

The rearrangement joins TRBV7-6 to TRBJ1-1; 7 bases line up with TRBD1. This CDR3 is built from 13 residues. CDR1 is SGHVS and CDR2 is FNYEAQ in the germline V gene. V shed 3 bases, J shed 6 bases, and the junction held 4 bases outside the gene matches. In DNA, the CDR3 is TGTGCCAGCAGCTTTACAACAGGGGCTGAAGCTTTCTTT. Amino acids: CASSFTTGAEAFF.

CDR3: CASSLTGGGTEAFF. CDR3 sequence (DNA): TGCGCCAGCAGCCTTACAGGGGGCGGAACTGAAGCTTTCTTT. The chain links TRBV4-1 to TRBJ1-1; TRBD1 aligns across 9 bases. The length of the CDR3 is 14 residues. Germline V CDR1 and CDR2: MGHRA, YSYEKL. Trimming removed 4 bases from V and 5 bases from J; junction bases left unmatched: 5.

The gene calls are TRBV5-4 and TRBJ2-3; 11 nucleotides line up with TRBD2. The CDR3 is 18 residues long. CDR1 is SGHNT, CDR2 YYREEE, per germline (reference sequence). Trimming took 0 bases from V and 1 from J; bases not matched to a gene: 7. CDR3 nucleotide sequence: TGTGCCAGCAGCTTGGCAGGGCTAGCGGGAGGAGGCACAGATACGCAGTATTTT. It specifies CASSLAGLAGGGTDTQYF.

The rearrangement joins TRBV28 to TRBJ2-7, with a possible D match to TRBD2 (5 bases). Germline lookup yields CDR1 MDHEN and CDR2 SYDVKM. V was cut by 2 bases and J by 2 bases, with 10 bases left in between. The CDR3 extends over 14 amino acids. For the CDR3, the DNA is TGTGCCAGCAGTTTAGAGGGTTGGCCCTACGAGCAGTACTTC. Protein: CASSLEGWPYEQYF.

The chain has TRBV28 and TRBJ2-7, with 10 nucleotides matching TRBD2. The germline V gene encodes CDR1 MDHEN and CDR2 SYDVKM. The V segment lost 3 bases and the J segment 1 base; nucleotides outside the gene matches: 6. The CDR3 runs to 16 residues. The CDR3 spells CASSLFSGRGSYEQYF. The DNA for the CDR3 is TGTGCCAGCAGTTTGTTCAGCGGGAGGGGGTCCTACGAGCAGTACTTC.

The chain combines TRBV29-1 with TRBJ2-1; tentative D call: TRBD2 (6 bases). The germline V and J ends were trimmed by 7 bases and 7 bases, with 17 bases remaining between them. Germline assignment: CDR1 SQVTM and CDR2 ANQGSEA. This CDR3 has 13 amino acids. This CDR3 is CSGLEGLGNEQFF. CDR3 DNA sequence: TGCAGCGGACTAGAGGGCTTAGGAAATGAGCAGTTCTTC.

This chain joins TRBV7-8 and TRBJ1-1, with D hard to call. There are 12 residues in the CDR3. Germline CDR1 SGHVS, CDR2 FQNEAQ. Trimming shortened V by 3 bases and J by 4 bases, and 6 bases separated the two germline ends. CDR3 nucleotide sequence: TGTGCCAGCAGCTTGGGGAGCACTGAAGCTTTCTTT. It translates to CASSLGSTEAFF. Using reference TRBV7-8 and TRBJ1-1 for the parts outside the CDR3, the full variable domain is GAGVSQSPRYKVAKRGQDVALRCDPISGHVSLFWYQQALGQGPEFLTYFQNEAQLDKSGLPSDRFFAERPEGSVSTLKIQRTQQEDSAVYLCASSLGSTEAFFGQGTRLTVV.

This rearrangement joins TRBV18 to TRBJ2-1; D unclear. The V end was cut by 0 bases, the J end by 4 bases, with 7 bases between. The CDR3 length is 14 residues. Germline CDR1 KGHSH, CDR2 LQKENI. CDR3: CASSPPVPYNEQFF. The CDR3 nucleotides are TGTGCCAGCTCACCACCCGTCCCTTACAATGAGCAGTTCTTC.

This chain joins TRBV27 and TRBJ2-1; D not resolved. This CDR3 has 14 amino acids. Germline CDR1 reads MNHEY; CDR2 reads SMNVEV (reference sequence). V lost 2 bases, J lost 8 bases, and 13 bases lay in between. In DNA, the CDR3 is TGTGCCAGCAGTTTAAGTCTAGTCGGCGATGAGCAGTTCTTC. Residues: CASSLSLVGDEQFF.

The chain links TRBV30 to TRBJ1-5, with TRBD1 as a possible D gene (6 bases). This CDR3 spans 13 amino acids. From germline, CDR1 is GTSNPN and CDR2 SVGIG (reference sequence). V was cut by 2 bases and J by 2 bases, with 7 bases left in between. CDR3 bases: TGTGCCTGGAGTCACAGGGGCAATCAGCCCCAGCATTTT. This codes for CAWSHRGNQPQHF.

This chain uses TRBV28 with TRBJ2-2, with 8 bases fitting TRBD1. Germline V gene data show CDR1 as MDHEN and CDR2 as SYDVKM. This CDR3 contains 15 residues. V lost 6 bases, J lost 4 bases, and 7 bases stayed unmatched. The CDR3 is CASRPTGGGTGELFF. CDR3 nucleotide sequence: TGTGCCAGCAGACCTACAGGGGGTGGCACCGGGGAGCTGTTTTTT.

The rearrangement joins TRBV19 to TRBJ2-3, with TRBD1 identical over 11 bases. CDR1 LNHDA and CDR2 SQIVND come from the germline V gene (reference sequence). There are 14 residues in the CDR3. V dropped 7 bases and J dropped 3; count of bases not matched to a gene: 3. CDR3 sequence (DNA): TGTGCCAGTACCGGGACAGGGGGGACAGATACGCAGTATTTT. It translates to CASTGTGGTDTQYF.